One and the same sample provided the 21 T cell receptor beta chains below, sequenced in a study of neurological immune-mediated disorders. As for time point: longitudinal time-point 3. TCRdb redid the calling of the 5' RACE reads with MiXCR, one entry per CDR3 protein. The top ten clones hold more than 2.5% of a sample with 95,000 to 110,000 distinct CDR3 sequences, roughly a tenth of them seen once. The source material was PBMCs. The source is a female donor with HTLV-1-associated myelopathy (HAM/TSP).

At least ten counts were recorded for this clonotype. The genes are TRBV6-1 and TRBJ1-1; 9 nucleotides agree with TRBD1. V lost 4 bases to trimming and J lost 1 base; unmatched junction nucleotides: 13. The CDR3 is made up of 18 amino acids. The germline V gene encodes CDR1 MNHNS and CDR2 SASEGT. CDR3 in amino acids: CASSGSPGQGVKNTEAFF. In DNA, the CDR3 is TGTGCCAGCAGTGGGAGCCCGGGACAGGGTGTTAAGAACACTGAAGCTTTCTTT.

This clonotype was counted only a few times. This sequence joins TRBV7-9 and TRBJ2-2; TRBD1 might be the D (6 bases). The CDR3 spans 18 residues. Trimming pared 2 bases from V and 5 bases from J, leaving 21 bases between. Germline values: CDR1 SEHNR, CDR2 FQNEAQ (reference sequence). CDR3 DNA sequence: TGTGCCAGCAGCTTACGACTGGGGGCAGGGGTGAGGACCGGGGAGCTGTTTTTT. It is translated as CASSLRLGAGVRTGELFF.

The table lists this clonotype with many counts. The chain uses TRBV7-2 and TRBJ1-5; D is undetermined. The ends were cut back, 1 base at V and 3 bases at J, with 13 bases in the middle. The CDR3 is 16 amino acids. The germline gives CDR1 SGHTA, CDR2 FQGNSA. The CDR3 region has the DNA TGTGCCAGCAGCTTAGAACTGGGAAGGGCCAATCAGCCCCAGCATTTT. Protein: CASSLELGRANQPQHF.

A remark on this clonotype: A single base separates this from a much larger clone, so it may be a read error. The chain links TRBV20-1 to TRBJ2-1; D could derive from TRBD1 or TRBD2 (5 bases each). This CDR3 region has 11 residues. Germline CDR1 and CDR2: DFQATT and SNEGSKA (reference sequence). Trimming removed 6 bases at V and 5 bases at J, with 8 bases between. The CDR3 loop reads CSARDHNEQFF. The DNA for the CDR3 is TGCAGTGCACGGGACCACAATGAGCAGTTCTTC.

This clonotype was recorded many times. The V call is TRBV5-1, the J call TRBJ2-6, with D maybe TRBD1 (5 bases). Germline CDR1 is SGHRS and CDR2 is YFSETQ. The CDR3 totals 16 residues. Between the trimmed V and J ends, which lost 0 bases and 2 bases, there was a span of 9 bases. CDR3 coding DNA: TGCGCCAGCAGCTTGGAGGCCAGGGCTGGGGCCAACGTCCTGACTTTC. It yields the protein CASSLEARAGANVLTF.

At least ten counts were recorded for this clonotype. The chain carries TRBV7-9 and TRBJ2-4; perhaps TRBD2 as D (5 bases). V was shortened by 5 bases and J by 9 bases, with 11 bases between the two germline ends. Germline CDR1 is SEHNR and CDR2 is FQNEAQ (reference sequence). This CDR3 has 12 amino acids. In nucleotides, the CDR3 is TGTGCCAGCAGCCCCCAAGGGAGCATTCAGTACTTC. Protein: CASSPQGSIQYF.

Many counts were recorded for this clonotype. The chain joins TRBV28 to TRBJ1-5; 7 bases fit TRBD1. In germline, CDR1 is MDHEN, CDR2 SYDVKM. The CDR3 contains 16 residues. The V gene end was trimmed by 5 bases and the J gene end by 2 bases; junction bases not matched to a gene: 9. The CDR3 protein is CASSPGGQGGNQPQHF. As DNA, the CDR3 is TGTGCCAGCAGTCCGGGAGGCCAGGGGGGCAATCAGCCCCAGCATTTT. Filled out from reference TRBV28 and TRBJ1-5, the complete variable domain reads DVKVTQSSRYLVKRTGEKVFLECVQDMDHENMFWYRQDPGLGLRLIYFSYDVKMKEKGDIPEGYSVSREKKERFSLILESASTNQTSMYLCASSPGGQGGNQPQHFGDGTRLSIL.

The CDR3 DNA is TGTGCGAGCGGCAGGACAGGGGTTACCGGGGAGCTGTTTTTT. It specifies CASGRTGVTGELFF. The genes are TRBV12-3 or TRBV12-4 and TRBJ2-2, with TRBD1 identical over 9 bases. The CDR3 runs to 14 residues.

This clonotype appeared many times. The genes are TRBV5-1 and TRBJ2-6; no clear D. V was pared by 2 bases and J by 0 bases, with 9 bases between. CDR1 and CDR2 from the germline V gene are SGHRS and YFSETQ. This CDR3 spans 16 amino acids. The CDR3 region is CASSFRFDSGANVLTF. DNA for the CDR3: TGCGCCAGCAGCTTTCGGTTCGACTCTGGGGCCAACGTCCTGACTTTC.

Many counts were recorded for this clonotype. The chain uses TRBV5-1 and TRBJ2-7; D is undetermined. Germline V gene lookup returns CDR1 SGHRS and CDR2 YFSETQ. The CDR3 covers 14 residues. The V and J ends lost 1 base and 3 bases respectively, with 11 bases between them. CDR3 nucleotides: TGCGCCAGCAGCTTGTCACCAACTTACTACGAGCAGTACTTC. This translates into CASSLSPTYYEQYF. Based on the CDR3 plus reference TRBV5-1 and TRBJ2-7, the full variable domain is KAGVTQTPRYLIKTRGQQVTLSCSPISGHRSVSWYQQTPGQGLQFLFEYFSETQRNKGNFPGRFSGRQFSNSRSEMNVSTLELGDSALYLCASSLSPTYYEQYFGPGTRLTVT.

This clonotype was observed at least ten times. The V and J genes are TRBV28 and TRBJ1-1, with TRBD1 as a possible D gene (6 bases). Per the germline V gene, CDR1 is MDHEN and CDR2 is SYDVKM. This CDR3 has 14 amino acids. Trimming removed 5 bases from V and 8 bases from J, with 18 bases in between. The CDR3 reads CASSRRGASGEAFF. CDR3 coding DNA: TGTGCCAGCAGTCGCAGGGGCGCTTCCGGGGAAGCTTTCTTT. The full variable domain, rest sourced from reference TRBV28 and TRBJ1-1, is DVKVTQSSRYLVKRTGEKVFLECVQDMDHENMFWYRQDPGLGLRLIYFSYDVKMKEKGDIPEGYSVSREKKERFSLILESASTNQTSMYLCASSRRGASGEAFFGQGTRLTVV.

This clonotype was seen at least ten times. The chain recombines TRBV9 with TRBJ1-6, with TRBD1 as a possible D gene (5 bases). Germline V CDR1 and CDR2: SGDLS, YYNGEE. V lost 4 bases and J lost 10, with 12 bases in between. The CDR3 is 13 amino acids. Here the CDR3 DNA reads TGTGCCAGCAGCCCACAGGTAGACTCACCCCTCCACTTT. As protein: CASSPQVDSPLHF.

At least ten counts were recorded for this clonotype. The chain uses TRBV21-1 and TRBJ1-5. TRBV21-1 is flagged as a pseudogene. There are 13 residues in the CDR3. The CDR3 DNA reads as TGTGCCAGCAGCAAAGGGCTCACTCAGCCCCAGCATTTT. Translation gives CASSKGLTQPQHF.

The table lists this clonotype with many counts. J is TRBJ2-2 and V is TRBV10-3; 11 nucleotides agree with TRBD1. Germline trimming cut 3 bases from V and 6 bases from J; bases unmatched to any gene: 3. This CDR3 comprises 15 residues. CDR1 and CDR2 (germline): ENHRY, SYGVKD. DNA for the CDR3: TGTGCCATCAGTGATAGGACAGGGGGCTCCGGGGAGCTGTTTTTT. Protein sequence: CAISDRTGGSGELFF.

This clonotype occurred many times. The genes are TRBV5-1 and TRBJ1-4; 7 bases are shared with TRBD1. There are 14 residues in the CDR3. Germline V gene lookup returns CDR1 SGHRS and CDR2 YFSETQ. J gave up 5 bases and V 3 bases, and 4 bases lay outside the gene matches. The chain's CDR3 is CASSSGQKNEKLFF. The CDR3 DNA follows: TGCGCCAGCAGCTCGGGACAGAAGAATGAAAAACTGTTTTTT.

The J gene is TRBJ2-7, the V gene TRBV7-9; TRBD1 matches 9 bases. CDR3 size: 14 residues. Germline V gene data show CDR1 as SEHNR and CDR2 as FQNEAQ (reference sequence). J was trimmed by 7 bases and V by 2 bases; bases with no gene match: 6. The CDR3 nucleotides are TGTGCCAGCAGCTTACCACAGGGGGCTAGGGAGCAGTACTTC. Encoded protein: CASSLPQGAREQYF.

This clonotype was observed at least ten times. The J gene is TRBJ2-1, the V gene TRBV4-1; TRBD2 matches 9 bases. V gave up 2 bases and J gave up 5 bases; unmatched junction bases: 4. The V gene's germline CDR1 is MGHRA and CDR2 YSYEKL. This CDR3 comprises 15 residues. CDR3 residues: CASSQTSGPHNEQFF. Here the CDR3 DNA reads TGCGCCAGCAGCCAAACTAGCGGGCCTCACAATGAGCAGTTCTTC.

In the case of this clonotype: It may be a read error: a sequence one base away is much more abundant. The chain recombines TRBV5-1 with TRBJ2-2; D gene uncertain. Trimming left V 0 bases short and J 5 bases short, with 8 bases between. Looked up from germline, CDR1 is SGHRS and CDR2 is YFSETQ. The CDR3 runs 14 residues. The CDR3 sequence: CASSLVQKTGELFF. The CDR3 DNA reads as TGCGCCAGCAGCTTGGTCCAGAAAACCGGGGAGCTGTTTTTT.

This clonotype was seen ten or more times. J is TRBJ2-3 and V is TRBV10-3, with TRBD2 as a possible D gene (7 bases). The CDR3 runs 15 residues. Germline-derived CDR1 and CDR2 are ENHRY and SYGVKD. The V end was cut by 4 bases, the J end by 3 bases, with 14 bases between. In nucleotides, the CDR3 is TGTGCCATCAGTGCGGAGGGGAGGGGGACAGATACGCAGTATTTT. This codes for CAISAEGRGTDTQYF.

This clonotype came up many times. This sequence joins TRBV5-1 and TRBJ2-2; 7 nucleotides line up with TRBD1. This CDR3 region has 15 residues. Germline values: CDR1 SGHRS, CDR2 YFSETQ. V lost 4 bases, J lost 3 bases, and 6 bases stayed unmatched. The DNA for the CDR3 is TGCGCCAGCAGCATCGACAGGGCCCACACCGGGGAGCTGTTTTTT. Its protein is CASSIDRAHTGELFF.

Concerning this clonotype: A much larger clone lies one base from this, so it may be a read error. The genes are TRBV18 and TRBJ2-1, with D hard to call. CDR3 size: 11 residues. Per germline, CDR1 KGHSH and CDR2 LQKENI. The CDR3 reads CDSRAVDEQFF. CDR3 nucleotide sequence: TGTGACTCCCGGGCGGTCGATGAGCAGTTCTTC.